These 13 T cell receptor beta chains came from one sample sequenced in a study of T cell responses to AZD1222 COVID-19 vaccine. Assay: immunoSEQ multiplex PCR; the TCRdb copy retains only in-frame clones and omits some. The repertoire holds 90,000 to 130,000 clones, with around 90% as singletons. Here the sequenced sample was peripheral blood, taken 28 days after the second AZD1222 dose. These receptors all stem from an adult who received the AZD1222 COVID-19 vaccine.

This rearrangement joins TRBV19 to TRBJ2-5, with 7 bases fitting TRBD1. This CDR3 is built from 16 residues. V shed 3 bases and J 1 base; nucleotides not matched to a gene: 8. The germline CDR1 and CDR2 sequences are LNHDA and SQIVND (reference sequence). The CDR3 nucleotides read TGTGCCAGTAGTATGGCGGCAGGGGGATTCCAAGAGACCCAGTACTTC. It translates to CASSMAAGGFQETQYF.

The chain couples TRBV10-3 to TRBJ2-1; D ambiguous. Germline CDR1 is ENHRY and CDR2 is SYGVKD. Deletions cut 2 bases from V and 8 bases from J, with 10 bases between. The CDR3 totals 13 residues. This CDR3 is CAISELGQDEQFF. The CDR3 nucleotides are TGTGCCATCAGTGAGCTAGGCCAGGATGAGCAGTTCTTC.

This chain links TRBV6-5 with TRBJ2-7; 7 bases map to TRBD1. This CDR3 is built from 15 residues. Germline-derived CDR1 and CDR2 are MNHEY and SVGAGI. The J segment lost 3 bases and the V segment lost 0 bases, leaving 5 bases of the junction unmatched. The DNA for the CDR3 is TGTGCCAGCAGTTACTCAGCCAGGGGGTTCTACGAGCAGTACTTC. Its translation: CASSYSARGFYEQYF.

V is TRBV20-1 and J is TRBJ1-2; the D is unclear. CDR3 length: 8 residues. Trimming removed 6 bases from V and 14 bases from J, with 10 bases in between. CDR1 is DFQATT and CDR2 is SNEGSKA in the germline V gene (reference sequence). The CDR3 protein is CSASVGTF. In DNA, the CDR3 is TGCAGTGCCAGCGTGGGTACCTTC.

The chain is built from TRBV6-2 or TRBV6-3 and TRBJ2-1; D remains ambiguous. Germline V gives CDR1 MNHEY, CDR2 SVGEGT. This CDR3 spans 12 amino acids. V lost 5 bases and J lost 9, with 11 bases in between. The CDR3: CASSHGSFEQFF. The CDR3, as DNA: TGTGCCAGCAGTCACGGGTCCTTTGAGCAGTTCTTC.

The chain links TRBV10-3 to TRBJ1-4; possible D gene TRBD1, 5 bases. Looked up from germline, CDR1 is ENHRY and CDR2 is SYGVKD. The CDR3 length is 13 residues. The V gene lost 2 bases and the J gene lost 6 bases, with 7 bases spanning the gap. The CDR3 DNA follows: TGTGCCATCAGTGAGGACAGAGATGAAAAACTGTTTTTT. Translation gives CAISEDRDEKLFF.

The chain couples TRBV10-3 to TRBJ1-5, with 7 bases matching TRBD1. The CDR3 is 13 residues long. The V segment lost 8 bases and the J segment 4 bases; nucleotides outside the gene matches: 5. Looked up from germline, CDR1 is ENHRY and CDR2 is SYGVKD. The chain's CDR3 is CAISGQTNQPQHF. CDR3 coding DNA: TGTGCCATCTCGGGACAGACAAATCAGCCCCAGCATTTT.

This sequence joins TRBV19 and TRBJ1-2; 11 bases agree with TRBD1. The CDR3 totals 18 residues. V shed 3 bases and J 4 bases; nucleotides not matched to a gene: 13. CDR1 is LNHDA, CDR2 SQIVND, per germline (reference sequence). Written as DNA, the CDR3 is TGTGCCAGTAGTATCAGGGGACAGGGGGACGCGTCGGCCTATGGCTACACCTTC. Translating it yields CASSIRGQGDASAYGYTF.

The V and J genes are TRBV3-1 (or the pseudogene TRBV3-2) and TRBJ2-3; D ambiguous. Germline lookup yields CDR1 LGHDT and CDR2 YNNKEL (reference sequence). Trimming took 1 base from V and 3 from J, leaving 5 bases between them. CDR3 length: 13 residues. Here the CDR3 reads CASSQVGTDTQYF. Written as DNA, the CDR3 is TGTGCCAGCAGCCAAGTCGGAACAGATACGCAGTATTTT.

This clone appeared a single time. The chain recombines TRBV25-1 with TRBJ1-2; perhaps TRBD1 as D (5 bases). CDR1 is MGHDK and CDR2 is SYGVNS in the germline V gene. With 4 bases removed from V and 3 bases from J, the gap between germline ends came to 9 bases. CDR3 size: 13 residues. Here the CDR3 reads CASSGGTYYGYTF. DNA of the CDR3: TGTGCCAGCAGTGGGGGGACTTACTATGGCTACACCTTC.

The chain uses TRBV19 and TRBJ1-1; no clear D. This CDR3 comprises 15 residues. V gave up 5 bases and J gave up 9 bases, with 22 bases separating them. Germline CDR1 reads LNHDA; CDR2 reads SQIVND (reference sequence). CDR3 nucleotides: TGTGCCAGTAGTGTGGGCCCCCAGTCGGCAGGACAAGCTTTCTTT. Its protein is CASSVGPQSAGQAFF.

The chain's CDR3 is CAISDSTGGGETQYF. CDR3 DNA: TGTGCCATCAGTGACTCGACAGGGGGAGGGGAGACCCAGTACTTC. This chain links TRBV10-3 with TRBJ2-5, with 9 bases aligning to TRBD1. Trimming at V came to 3 bases and at J to 5 bases, leaving 7 bases not matched to a gene. The CDR3 consists of 15 residues. Per the germline V gene, CDR1 is ENHRY and CDR2 is SYGVKD.

V is TRBV10-3 and J is TRBJ2-2; 11 positions agree with TRBD1. Germline CDR1 and CDR2: ENHRY and SYGVKD. The CDR3 contains 16 residues. V lost 6 bases, J lost 3 bases, and 6 bases stayed unmatched. CDR3 sequence: CAIRHGQGAHTGELFF. CDR3 DNA: TGTGCCATCAGACACGGACAGGGGGCTCACACCGGGGAGCTGTTTTTT.